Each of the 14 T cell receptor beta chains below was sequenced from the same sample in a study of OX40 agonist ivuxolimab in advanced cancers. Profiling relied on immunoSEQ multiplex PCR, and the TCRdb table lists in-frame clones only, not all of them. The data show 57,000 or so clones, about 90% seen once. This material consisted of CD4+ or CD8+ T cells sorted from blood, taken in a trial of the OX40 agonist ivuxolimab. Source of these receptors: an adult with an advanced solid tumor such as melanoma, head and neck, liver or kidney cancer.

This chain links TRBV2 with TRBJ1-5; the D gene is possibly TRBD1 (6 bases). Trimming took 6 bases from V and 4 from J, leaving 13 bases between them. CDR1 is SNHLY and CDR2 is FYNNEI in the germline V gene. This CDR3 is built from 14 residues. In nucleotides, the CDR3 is TGTGCCAGCAGGATAGGGGGGGTAAATCAGCCCCAGCATTTT. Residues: CASRIGGVNQPQHF.

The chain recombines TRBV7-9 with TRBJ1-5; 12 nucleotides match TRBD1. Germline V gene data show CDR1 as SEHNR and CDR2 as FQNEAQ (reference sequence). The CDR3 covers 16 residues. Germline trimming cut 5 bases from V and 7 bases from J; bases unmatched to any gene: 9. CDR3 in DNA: TGTGCCAGCAGCGCCGGGGACAGGGGGCGAGGGCAGCCCCAGCATTTT. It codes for CASSAGDRGRGQPQHF.

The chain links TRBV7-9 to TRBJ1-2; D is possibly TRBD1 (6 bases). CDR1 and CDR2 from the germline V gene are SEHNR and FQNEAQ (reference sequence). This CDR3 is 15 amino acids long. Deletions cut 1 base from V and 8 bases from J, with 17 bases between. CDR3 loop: CASSLGGQLGVGYTF. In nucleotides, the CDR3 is TGTGCCAGCAGCTTAGGTGGACAGCTCGGTGTGGGCTACACCTTC.

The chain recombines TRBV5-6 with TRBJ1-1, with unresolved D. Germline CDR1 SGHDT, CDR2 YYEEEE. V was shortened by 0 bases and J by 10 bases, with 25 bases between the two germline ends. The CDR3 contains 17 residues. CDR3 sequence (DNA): TGTGCCAGCAGCTTGGCTAGGGAGATAATCCCCACAACGGGAGCTTTCTTT. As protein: CASSLAREIIPTTGAFF.

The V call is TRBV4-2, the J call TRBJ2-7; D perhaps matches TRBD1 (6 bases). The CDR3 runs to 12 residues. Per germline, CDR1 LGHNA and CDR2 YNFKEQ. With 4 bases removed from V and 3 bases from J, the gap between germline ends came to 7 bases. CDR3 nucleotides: TGTGCCAGCAGCCCGGACAGCTACGAGCAGTACTTC. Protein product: CASSPDSYEQYF.

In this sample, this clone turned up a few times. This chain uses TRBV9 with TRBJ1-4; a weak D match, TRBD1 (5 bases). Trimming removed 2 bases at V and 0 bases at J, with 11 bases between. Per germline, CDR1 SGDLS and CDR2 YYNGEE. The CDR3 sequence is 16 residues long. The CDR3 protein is CASSVGTLTTNEKLFF. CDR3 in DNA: TGTGCCAGCAGCGTGGGGACGCTAACAACTAATGAAAAACTGTTTTTT. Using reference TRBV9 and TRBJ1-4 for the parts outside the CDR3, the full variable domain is DSGVTQTPKHLITATGQRVTLRCSPRSGDLSVYWYQQSLDQGLQFLIQYYNGEERAKGNILERFSAQQFPDLHSELNLSSLELGDSALYFCASSVGTLTTNEKLFFGSGTQLSVL.

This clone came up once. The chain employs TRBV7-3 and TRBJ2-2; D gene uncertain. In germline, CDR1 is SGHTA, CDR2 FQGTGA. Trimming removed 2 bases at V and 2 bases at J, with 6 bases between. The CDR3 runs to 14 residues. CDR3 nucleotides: TGTGCCAGCAGCTTAGGTTTCAACACCGGGGAGCTGTTTTTT. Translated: CASSLGFNTGELFF.

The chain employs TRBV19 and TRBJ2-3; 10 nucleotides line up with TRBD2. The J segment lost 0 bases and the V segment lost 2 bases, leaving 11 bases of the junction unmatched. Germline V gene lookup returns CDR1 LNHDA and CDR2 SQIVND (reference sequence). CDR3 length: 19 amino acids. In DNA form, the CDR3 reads TGTGCCAGTAGTATAAGAAGAGCGGGAGGGCCGTCCAGCACAGATACGCAGTATTTT. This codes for CASSIRRAGGPSSTDTQYF.

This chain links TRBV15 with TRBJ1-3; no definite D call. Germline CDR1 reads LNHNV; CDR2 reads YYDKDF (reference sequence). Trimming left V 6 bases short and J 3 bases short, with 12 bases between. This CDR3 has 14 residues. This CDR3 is CATRPRDIGNTIYF. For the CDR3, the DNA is TGTGCCACCAGGCCCCGGGATATTGGAAACACCATATATTTT.

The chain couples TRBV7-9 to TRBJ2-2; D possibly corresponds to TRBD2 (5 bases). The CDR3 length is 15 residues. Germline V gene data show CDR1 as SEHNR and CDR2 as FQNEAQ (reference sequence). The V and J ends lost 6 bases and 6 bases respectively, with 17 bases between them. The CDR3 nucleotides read TGTGCCAGCAGGCCACCTGGACTCTTCCCCGGGGAGCTGTTTTTT. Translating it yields CASRPPGLFPGELFF.

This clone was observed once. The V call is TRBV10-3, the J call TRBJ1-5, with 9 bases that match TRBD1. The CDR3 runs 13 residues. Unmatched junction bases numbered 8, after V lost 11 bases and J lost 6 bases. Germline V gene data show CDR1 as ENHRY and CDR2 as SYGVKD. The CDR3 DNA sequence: TGTGCCGCGCAACAGGGGGCAGGTCAGCCCCAGCATTTT. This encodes CAAQQGAGQPQHF.

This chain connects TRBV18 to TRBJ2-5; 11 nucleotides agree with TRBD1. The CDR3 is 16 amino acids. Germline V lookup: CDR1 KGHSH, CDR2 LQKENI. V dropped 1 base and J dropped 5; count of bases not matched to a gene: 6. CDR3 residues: CASSPRRTGGSETQYF. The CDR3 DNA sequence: TGTGCCAGCTCACCACGCAGGACAGGGGGCTCGGAGACCCAGTACTTC.

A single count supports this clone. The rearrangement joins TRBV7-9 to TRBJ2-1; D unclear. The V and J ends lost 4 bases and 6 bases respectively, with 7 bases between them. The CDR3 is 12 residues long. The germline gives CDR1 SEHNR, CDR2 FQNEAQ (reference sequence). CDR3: CASSSVGNEQFF. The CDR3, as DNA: TGTGCCAGCAGCTCGGTGGGCAATGAGCAGTTCTTC.

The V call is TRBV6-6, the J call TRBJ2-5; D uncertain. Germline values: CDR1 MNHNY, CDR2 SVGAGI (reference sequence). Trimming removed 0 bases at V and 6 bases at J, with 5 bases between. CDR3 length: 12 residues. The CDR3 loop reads CASSYSTQTQYF. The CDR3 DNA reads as TGTGCCAGCAGTTACTCGACGCAGACCCAGTACTTC.